The 10 T cell receptor beta chains presented below share a single source sample, sequenced in a study of CD8 T cells in Susac syndrome. RNA totalling about 0.5 to 1 ug underwent reverse transcription with random hexamers. TCRdb reprocessed the immunoSEQ multiplex PCR reads via MiXCR and lists one record per CDR3 protein. The data contain roughly 300,000 distinct CDR3 sequences, about 85% of them singletons. The sample comprised CD8+ T cells from PBMCs. These TCRs come from a human donor with multiple sclerosis.

CDR3 sequence reads: CASSSPAGEGYEQYF. CDR3 DNA: TGTGCCAGCAGTTCACCAGCGGGAGAGGGGTACGAGCAGTACTTC. The rearrangement links TRBV28 to TRBJ2-7; 8 nucleotides agree with TRBD2. Germline CDR1 and CDR2: MDHEN and SYDVKM. This CDR3 comprises 15 residues. With 4 bases clipped from V and 4 bases from J, the junction kept 9 bases outside the gene matches.

The rearrangement links TRBV9 to TRBJ1-1; TRBD1 might be the D (6 bases). This CDR3 is 13 amino acids long. Trimming cost V 6 bases and J 1 base, with 10 bases left between them. The germline V gene encodes CDR1 SGDLS and CDR2 YYNGEE. In nucleotides, the CDR3 is TGTGCCAGCAATAAACAGGGGAACACTGAAGCTTTCTTT. Its translation is CASNKQGNTEAFF.

The V gene is TRBV13, the J gene TRBJ1-4; D gene uncertain. This CDR3 is built from 14 residues. CDR1 and CDR2 from the germline V gene are PRHDT and FYEKMQ (reference sequence). The ends were cut back, 5 bases at V and 4 bases at J, with 11 bases in the middle. The CDR3 here is CASSQTGLNEKLFF. As DNA, the CDR3 is TGTGCCAGCAGCCAAACCGGACTTAATGAAAAACTGTTTTTT. Full variable domain (outside the CDR3, taken from reference TRBV13 and TRBJ1-4): AAGVIQSPRHLIKEKRETATLKCYPIPRHDTVYWYQQGPGQDPQFLISFYEKMQSDKGSIPDRFSAQQFSDYHSELNMSSLELGDSALYFCASSQTGLNEKLFFGSGTQLSVL.

The rearrangement uses TRBV27 and TRBJ1-4; 9 bases align to TRBD1. Trimming at V came to 5 bases and at J to 7 bases, leaving 5 bases not matched to a gene. Germline V gene sequence: CDR1 MNHEY, CDR2 SMNVEV (reference sequence). The CDR3 extends over 14 amino acids. CDR3 nucleotides: TGTGCCAGCAGTCGGACAGGGGCGGCTGAAAAACTGTTTTTT. Amino acid sequence: CASSRTGAAEKLFF.

The chain employs TRBV6-1 and TRBJ1-5, with TRBD1 matching 7 bases. The CDR3 totals 15 residues. The trim removed 7 bases at V and 9 bases at J, leaving 15 bases unmatched. Germline V gives CDR1 MNHNS, CDR2 SASEGT. The CDR3 sequence is CASTPASTGSRPQHF. The CDR3 DNA reads as TGTGCCAGCACCCCCGCGTCGACAGGGTCGCGGCCCCAGCATTTT.

The CDR3 reads CSVKGNSPNYGYTF. CDR3 nucleotides: TGCAGCGTTAAGGGGAACAGCCCTAACTATGGCTACACCTTC. The chain employs TRBV29-1 and TRBJ1-2, with a weak D call TRBD1 (5 bases). V gave up 5 bases and J gave up 0 bases, with 13 bases separating them. Germline CDR1 and CDR2: SQVTM and ANQGSEA. This CDR3 is built from 14 residues.

This chain uses TRBV19 with TRBJ2-7, with TRBD2 matching 8 bases. V gave up 5 bases and J gave up 5 bases; unmatched junction bases: 8. The CDR3 consists of 14 residues. Germline loops: CDR1 LNHDA, CDR2 SQIVND (reference sequence). This chain's CDR3 is CASSVRAGVHEQYF. In DNA, the CDR3 is TGTGCCAGTAGTGTGCGAGCGGGAGTCCACGAGCAGTACTTC.

The gene calls are TRBV10-3 and TRBJ1-5; maybe TRBD1 (6 bases). Germline assignment: CDR1 ENHRY and CDR2 SYGVKD. CDR3 size: 14 residues. V was trimmed by 2 bases and J by 2 bases, leaving 7 bases between them. CDR3 residues: CAISERTGNQPQHF. The DNA of the CDR3 is TGTGCCATCAGTGAGAGGACAGGCAATCAGCCCCAGCATTTT.

The chain links TRBV6-1 to TRBJ2-4, with 7 bases lining up with TRBD1. The CDR3 length is 15 residues. The ends lost 8 bases at V and 3 bases at J; junction bases unmatched: 10. Germline lookup yields CDR1 MNHNS and CDR2 SASEGT. The CDR3 DNA sequence: TGTGCCAGCGGGGTCCCCCCAGGGGGCAAAAACATTCAGTACTTC. Its translation is CASGVPPGGKNIQYF.

The chain combines TRBV9 with TRBJ2-5; weak D call: TRBD2 (5 bases). Germline CDR1 reads SGDLS; CDR2 reads YYNGEE. The germline V and J ends were trimmed by 1 base and 4 bases, with 14 bases remaining between them. The length of the CDR3 is 15 residues. The CDR3 DNA sequence: TGTGCCAGCAGCGTATCCAGCGGCACCCGAGAGACCCAGTACTTC. Amino acid sequence: CASSVSSGTRETQYF.